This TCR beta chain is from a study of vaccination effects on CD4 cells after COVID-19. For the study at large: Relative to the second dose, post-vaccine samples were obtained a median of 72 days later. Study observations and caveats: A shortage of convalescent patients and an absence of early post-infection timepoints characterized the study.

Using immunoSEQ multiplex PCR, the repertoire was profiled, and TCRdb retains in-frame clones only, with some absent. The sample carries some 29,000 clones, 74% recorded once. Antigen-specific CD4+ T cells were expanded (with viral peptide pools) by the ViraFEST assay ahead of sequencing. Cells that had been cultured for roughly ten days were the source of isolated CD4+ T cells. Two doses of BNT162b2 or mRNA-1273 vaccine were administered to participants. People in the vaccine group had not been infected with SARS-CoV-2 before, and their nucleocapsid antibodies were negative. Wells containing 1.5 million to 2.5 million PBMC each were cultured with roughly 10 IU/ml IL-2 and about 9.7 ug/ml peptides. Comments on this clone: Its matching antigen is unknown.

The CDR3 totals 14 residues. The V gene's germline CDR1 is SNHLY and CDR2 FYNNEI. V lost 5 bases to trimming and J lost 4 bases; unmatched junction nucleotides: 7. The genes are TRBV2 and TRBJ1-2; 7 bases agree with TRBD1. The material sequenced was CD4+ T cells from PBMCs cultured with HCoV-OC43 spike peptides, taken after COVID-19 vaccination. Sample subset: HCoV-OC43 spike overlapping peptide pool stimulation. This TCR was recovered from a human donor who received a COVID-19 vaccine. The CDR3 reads CASSSTGTVYGYTF. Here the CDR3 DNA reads TGTGCCAGCAGTAGTACCGGGACAGTCTATGGCTACACCTTC.